The 11 T cell receptor beta chains given below trace back to one sample, sequenced in a study of T cells in Graves' hyperthyroidism and ophthalmopathy (dated by TCRdb to the late 2010s). Library preparation was by multiplex PCR. Sequencing instrument: Illumina HiSeq 2000. TCR beta CDR3 regions were amplified from RNA transcripts. For the first round of RT-PCR on the TCR CDR3, the HTBI primer set was used together with the Qiagen OneStep RT-PCR kit. TCRdb ran its own pipeline on the public reads, namely fastp trimming at Q25 and MiXCR clone calling, and kept in-frame beta chains. Entries are consolidated by CDR3 protein sequence, retaining the most common genes and DNA. In all, the sample holds some 620,000 distinct CDR3 sequences, and about 16% of those were seen once. The biggest ten clones account for 3.5% to 4% of the sample. Sequenced: blood. The receptor set was obtained from a woman aged 25 to 39 with Graves' hyperthyroidism.

Points on this clonotype: The germline gene is not matched at one end of the junction; a read error may be the cause. The V and J genes are TRBV29-1 and TRBJ1-2; perhaps TRBD1 as D (5 bases). The CDR3 consists of 12 residues. Germline V gene sequence: CDR1 SQVTM, CDR2 ANQGSEA. CDR3 DNA: TGCAGCGTTGAAGACTCCGGGGGTGGCTGCACCTTC. It yields the protein CSVEDSGGGCTF.

In its sample, this clonotype was seen many times. One end of the junction varies from germline; a read error may be responsible. The V call is TRBV2, the J call TRBJ1-5; 10 nucleotides agree with TRBD1. The germline V gene encodes CDR1 SNHLY and CDR2 FYNNEI. CDR3 length: 16 amino acids. CDR3 in DNA: TGTGCCAGCAGCGAAGAGGGGACAGGGGTTGATCAGCCCCAGCATTTT. This gives the protein CASSEEGTGVDQPQHF.

This clonotype was detected many times. The chain has TRBV2 and TRBJ1-1; tentative D call: TRBD1 (5 bases). The length of the CDR3 is 14 residues. The germline gives CDR1 SNHLY, CDR2 FYNNEI. V was trimmed by 6 bases and J by 0 bases, leaving 11 bases between them. CDR3 region: CASRQSGLNTEAFF. CDR3 coding DNA: TGTGCCAGCAGGCAATCGGGGCTGAACACTGAAGCTTTCTTT.

This clonotype was seen a few times. The chain employs TRBV6-1 and TRBJ1-2; a possible D gene is TRBD1 (5 bases). Germline V gene data show CDR1 as MNHNS and CDR2 as SASEGT. This CDR3 comprises 13 residues. Trimming stripped 8 bases from V and 3 bases from J, with 13 bases between. DNA for the CDR3: TGTGCCAGCGGGAGGGGACGGGACTATGGCTACACCTTC. Translation: CASGRGRDYGYTF.

A note on this clonotype: A read error is possible here, since a much larger clone lies one base away. The gene calls are TRBV12-3 or TRBV12-4 and TRBJ1-2; 7 nucleotides align to TRBD1. J lost 8 bases, V lost 10 bases, and 16 bases had no gene match. The CDR3 consists of 14 residues. The CDR3 sequence: CANSRHDRVNGYTF. In nucleotides, the CDR3 is TGTGCCAACAGCCGCCACGACAGGGTAAACGGCTACACCTTC.

This clonotype was observed a single time. J is TRBJ1-1 and V is TRBV10-1; D call uncertain. In germline, CDR1 is WNHNN, CDR2 SYGVQD (reference sequence). The V end was cut by 5 bases, the J end by 4 bases, with 14 bases between. The CDR3 sequence is 14 residues long. CDR3 amino acids: CASSRSPGPTEAFF. As DNA, the CDR3 is TGCGCCAGCAGTCGGTCGCCCGGACCCACTGAAGCTTTCTTT.

In its sample, this clonotype was seen many times. The chain combines TRBV20-1 with TRBJ1-5; D perhaps matches TRBD1 (6 bases). Between the trimmed V and J ends, which lost 2 bases and 5 bases, there was a span of 13 bases. From germline, CDR1 is DFQATT and CDR2 SNEGSKA (reference sequence). The CDR3 loop spans 14 amino acids. The CDR3 bases are TGCAGTGCTAGACTGGGGGCGGGGGATCAGCCCCAGCATTTT. This translates into CSARLGAGDQPQHF.

This clonotype showed up just a few times. This chain connects TRBV24-1 to TRBJ2-1; TRBD1 aligns across 10 bases. CDR3 size: 15 residues. J lost 8 bases, V lost 4 bases, and 7 bases had no gene match. Looked up from germline, CDR1 is KGHDR and CDR2 is SFDVKD. CDR3 nucleotide sequence: TGTGCCACCAGTGACGGACAGGGGGGACGGGATGAGCAGTTCTTC. Amino acid sequence: CATSDGQGGRDEQFF.

The rearrangement uses TRBV2 and TRBJ1-3; D possibly corresponds to TRBD1 (5 bases). The germline V gene has CDR1 SNHLY and CDR2 FYNNEI. The length of the CDR3 is 12 residues. V lost 11 bases and J 3 bases, leaving 11 bases between the germline ends. For the CDR3, the DNA is TGTGCCGCGGCGGGGGATGGAAACACCATATATTTT. Translated, it gives CAAAGDGNTIYF. The whole variable domain, remainder taken from reference TRBV2 and TRBJ1-3, is EPEVTQTPSHQVTQMGQEVILRCVPISNHLYFYWYRQILGQKVEFLVSFYNNEISEKSEIFDDQFSVERPDGSNFTLKIRSTKLEDSAMYFCAAAGDGNTIYFGEGSWLTVV.

This clonotype was recorded many times. V and J are TRBV6-1 and TRBJ1-1, with a tentative D call TRBD1 (6 bases). The CDR3 sequence is 18 residues long. The germline V and J ends were trimmed by 5 bases and 3 bases, with 25 bases remaining between them. Germline CDR1 reads MNHNS; CDR2 reads SASEGT. The CDR3 DNA reads as TGTGCCAGCAGTCACCCCAACGTGAGGGGGGGTAGTCACACTGAAGCTTTCTTT. Protein product: CASSHPNVRGGSHTEAFF.

This clonotype showed up many times. This rearrangement joins TRBV15 to TRBJ2-3; D not certain. This CDR3 comprises 15 residues. Trimming pared 1 base from V and 0 bases from J, leaving 8 bases between. Per germline, CDR1 LNHNV and CDR2 YYDKDF (reference sequence). CDR3 coding DNA: TGTGCCACCAGCAGAGTCGTGCCTAGCACAGATACGCAGTATTTT. This codes for CATSRVVPSTDTQYF.